A selection of T cell receptor beta chains follows, all from one sample in a study of T-cell memory formation after mild COVID-19. TCRdb redid the calling of the 5' RACE reads with MiXCR, one entry per CDR3 protein. This table has about 320,000 distinct CDR3 sequences, roughly an eighth appearing once. The sequencing input was PBMCs or a T cell subset sorted from them (not recorded which). The receptor source for this set is a young man who had mild COVID-19 (a few samples of this study predate the infection). Cell type and time point are not known. Both conserved end residues are part of each CDR3. A D gene is named only where the DNA matches it firmly. Only part of the rows carry a size: once, few, many, or a class if the clone is expanded.

cdr3_nt: TGCAGTGCTAGAGATCCGGCGCGGGATGAGCAGTTCTTC; cdr3_aa: CSARDPARDEQFF; d_call: -; j_call: TRBJ2-1; v_call: TRBV20-1; clone_size: -
cdr3_nt: TGCAGTGCTCGGGACGGATACACAGATACGCAGTATTTT; cdr3_aa: CSARDGYTDTQYF; d_call: -; j_call: TRBJ2-3; v_call: TRBV20-1; clone_size: -
cdr3_nt: TGTGCCAGCAGCGCCTCGGGGCCGGGGGGCTACACCTTC; cdr3_aa: CASSASGPGGYTF; d_call: -; j_call: TRBJ1-2; v_call: TRBV7-9; clone_size: -
cdr3_nt: TGCGCCAGCAGCCAAGATTCTGCTCAGCCCCAGCATTTT; cdr3_aa: CASSQDSAQPQHF; d_call: -; j_call: TRBJ1-5; v_call: TRBV4-3; clone_size: many
cdr3_nt: TGTGCCAGCAGCTTAGCCGGGACAGGGGGATCGAATGAGCAGTTCTTC; cdr3_aa: CASSLAGTGGSNEQFF; d_call: TRBD1; j_call: TRBJ2-1; v_call: TRBV7-9; clone_size: few
cdr3_nt: TGTGCCAGCAGGGGTACTAGTACTCAAGAGACCCAGTACTTC; cdr3_aa: CASRGTSTQETQYF; d_call: -; j_call: TRBJ2-5; v_call: TRBV2; clone_size: many
cdr3_nt: TGCGCCAGCAGCTTGGCCCCCCCGGACAATGAGCAGTTCTTC; cdr3_aa: CASSLAPPDNEQFF; d_call: -; j_call: TRBJ2-1; v_call: TRBV5-1; clone_size: many
cdr3_nt: TGCGCCAGCAGCCAAGGGCCGGGGCTGACGGGGGAGATCGGGGAGCTGTTTTTT; cdr3_aa: CASSQGPGLTGEIGELFF; d_call: -; j_call: TRBJ2-2; v_call: TRBV4-1; clone_size: -
cdr3_nt: TGTGCCAGCAGTACTAGCGGGGGTTCAGATACGCAGTATTTT; cdr3_aa: CASSTSGGSDTQYF; d_call: TRBD2; j_call: TRBJ2-3; v_call: TRBV7-9; clone_size: -
cdr3_nt: TGTGCCAGCCGCCAGGACATGGGGAACTATGGCTACACCTTC; cdr3_aa: CASRQDMGNYGYTF; d_call: -; j_call: TRBJ1-2; v_call: TRBV12-3/TRBV12-4; clone_size: -
cdr3_nt: TGTGCCACCAGTGAACTCCGGGGTAGCGGGGGGCAAGAGACCCAGTACTTC; cdr3_aa: CATSELRGSGGQETQYF; d_call: TRBD2; j_call: TRBJ2-5; v_call: TRBV24-1; clone_size: few
cdr3_nt: TGTGCCAGCAGTGGGCCCTACTACGAGCAGTACTTC; cdr3_aa: CASSGPYYEQYF; d_call: -; j_call: TRBJ2-7; v_call: TRBV27; clone_size: few
cdr3_nt: TGCGCCAGCAGCCAAGAAACGGCCCCTAGCACAGATACGCAGTATTTT; cdr3_aa: CASSQETAPSTDTQYF; d_call: -; j_call: TRBJ2-3; v_call: TRBV4-1; clone_size: many
cdr3_nt: TGTGCCAGCAGAGACAGGGACATCCCTGACACAGATACGCAGTATTTT; cdr3_aa: CASRDRDIPDTDTQYF; d_call: TRBD1; j_call: TRBJ2-3; v_call: TRBV6-2/TRBV6-3; clone_size: -
cdr3_nt: TGTGCCAGCAGCGTAGGGCCGTTGACGTTCTCCTACGAGCAGTACTTC; cdr3_aa: CASSVGPLTFSYEQYF; d_call: -; j_call: TRBJ2-7; v_call: TRBV9; clone_size: few
cdr3_nt: TGTGCCAGCAGCGCAGGGACCTGGGATAACACTGAAGCTTTCTTT; cdr3_aa: CASSAGTWDNTEAFF; d_call: -; j_call: TRBJ1-1; v_call: TRBV7-8; clone_size: -
cdr3_nt: TGTGCCAGCAGCTCGGGACTAGCGGGGGTCACAGATACGCAGTATTTT; cdr3_aa: CASSSGLAGVTDTQYF; d_call: TRBD2; j_call: TRBJ2-3; v_call: TRBV7-3; clone_size: -
cdr3_nt: TGCAGTGCTAGAGCGGTAGCGGGGGTCGGTAGTGAGCAGTTCTTC; cdr3_aa: CSARAVAGVGSEQFF; d_call: TRBD2; j_call: TRBJ2-1; v_call: TRBV20-1; clone_size: few
cdr3_nt: TGTGCCAGCAGCTTAAGGAGCGGGGGGGAGACCCAGTACTTC; cdr3_aa: CASSLRSGGETQYF; d_call: TRBD2; j_call: TRBJ2-5; v_call: TRBV7-9; clone_size: -
cdr3_nt: TGTGCCAGCACCACGCTATCCCGGGACCCCGGGGAGCTGTTTTTT; cdr3_aa: CASTTLSRDPGELFF; d_call: -; j_call: TRBJ2-2; v_call: TRBV5-6; clone_size: few
cdr3_nt: TGCAGTGCTAGTCGGGACAACTATGGCTACACCTTC; cdr3_aa: CSASRDNYGYTF; d_call: -; j_call: TRBJ1-2; v_call: TRBV20-1; clone_size: -
cdr3_nt: TGCGCCAGCAGCCAAGTGGCCGTTTCTGAAGCTTTCTTT; cdr3_aa: CASSQVAVSEAFF; d_call: -; j_call: TRBJ1-1; v_call: TRBV4-1; clone_size: -
cdr3_nt: TGTGCCAGCAGGGCAACAGGGGGGGAGCTGTTTTTT; cdr3_aa: CASRATGGELFF; d_call: -; j_call: TRBJ2-2; v_call: TRBV2; clone_size: few
cdr3_nt: TGTGCCACCACCGGGTGGCTAGCGGGGGAAGATACGCAGTATTTT; cdr3_aa: CATTGWLAGEDTQYF; d_call: TRBD2; j_call: TRBJ2-3; v_call: TRBV5-6; clone_size: few
cdr3_nt: TGTGCCAGCAGCTTAACATGGCAGGGGAATGAGCAGTTCTTC; cdr3_aa: CASSLTWQGNEQFF; d_call: -; j_call: TRBJ2-1; v_call: TRBV7-3; clone_size: few
cdr3_nt: TGTGCCAGCAGTATAGGGACAGGCGCCGCTGTCATATTC; cdr3_aa: CASSIGTGAAVIF; d_call: TRBD1; j_call: TRBJ2-1; v_call: TRBV6-5; clone_size: -
cdr3_nt: TGTGCCAGCACCCTTGGACAGAGGAACACTGAAGCTTTCTTT; cdr3_aa: CASTLGQRNTEAFF; d_call: -; j_call: TRBJ1-1; v_call: TRBV5-4; clone_size: few
cdr3_nt: TGCAGTGCTAGAGATTCGGGACTAGTCACAGATACGCAGTATTTT; cdr3_aa: CSARDSGLVTDTQYF; d_call: TRBD2; j_call: TRBJ2-3; v_call: TRBV20-1; clone_size: -
cdr3_nt: TGTGCCACCAGCAGAGCGGGTCAAGAGACGGCTAGCGGGGTCGGTGAGCAGTTCTTC; cdr3_aa: CATSRAGQETASGVGEQFF; d_call: TRBD2; j_call: TRBJ2-1; v_call: TRBV15; clone_size: -
cdr3_nt: TGTGCCAGCAACGTCCCGGGACTTCGGGGGTTGACCGGGGAGCTGTTTTTT; cdr3_aa: CASNVPGLRGLTGELFF; d_call: -; j_call: TRBJ2-2; v_call: TRBV12-3/TRBV12-4; clone_size: -
cdr3_nt: TGTGCCAGCAGCACCCCTGGCGGGGAGCTAGCCAAAAACATTCAGTACTTC; cdr3_aa: CASSTPGGELAKNIQYF; d_call: -; j_call: TRBJ2-4; v_call: TRBV7-8; clone_size: many
cdr3_nt: TGTGCCAGCAGAAAGGCAGGCCTGAACACCGGGGAGCTGTTTTTT; cdr3_aa: CASRKAGLNTGELFF; d_call: -; j_call: TRBJ2-2; v_call: TRBV7-6; clone_size: few
cdr3_nt: TGCGCCAGCAGCCCCCCGCTTTCAGAGACCCAGTACTTC; cdr3_aa: CASSPPLSETQYF; d_call: -; j_call: TRBJ2-5; v_call: TRBV4-1; clone_size: many
cdr3_nt: TGCGCCAGCAGCCAACCCTCCGGGGGATACAATGAGCAGTTCTTC; cdr3_aa: CASSQPSGGYNEQFF; d_call: -; j_call: TRBJ2-1; v_call: TRBV4-3; clone_size: many
cdr3_nt: TGTGCCAGCAGCTCGATCAGGGATGGCTACACCTTC; cdr3_aa: CASSSIRDGYTF; d_call: -; j_call: TRBJ1-2; v_call: TRBV5-4; clone_size: -
cdr3_nt: TGCGCCAGCAGCCAAGAATTGGCGGGGAACACCGGGGAGCTGTTTTTT; cdr3_aa: CASSQELAGNTGELFF; d_call: -; j_call: TRBJ2-2; v_call: TRBV4-3; clone_size: few
cdr3_nt: TGTGCCAGCAGTTTATTTGGTAATGAGCAGTTCTTC; cdr3_aa: CASSLFGNEQFF; d_call: -; j_call: TRBJ2-1; v_call: TRBV28; clone_size: few